A single count supports the clone carrying this T cell receptor (beta chain). The data were obtained in a study of blood T cell repertoires in COVID-19. The CDR3 contains 15 residues. Germline trimming cut 4 bases from V and 4 bases from J; bases unmatched to any gene: 6. Germline CDR1 SGDLS, CDR2 YYNGEE. Sequenced by immunoSEQ multiplex PCR; TCRdb stores in-frame clones only, minus some. The data hold roughly 100,000 clones, with about 91% observed a single time. This rearrangement joins TRBV9 to TRBJ2-1; 9 bases fit TRBD2. The sample consisted of peripheral blood. This TCR derives from a human donor in a cohort sampled during active COVID-19. The CDR3 DNA follows: TGTGCCAGCAGCCTGGTAGCGGGAGCTTACAATGAGCAGTTCTTC. The encoded protein is CASSLVAGAYNEQFF.